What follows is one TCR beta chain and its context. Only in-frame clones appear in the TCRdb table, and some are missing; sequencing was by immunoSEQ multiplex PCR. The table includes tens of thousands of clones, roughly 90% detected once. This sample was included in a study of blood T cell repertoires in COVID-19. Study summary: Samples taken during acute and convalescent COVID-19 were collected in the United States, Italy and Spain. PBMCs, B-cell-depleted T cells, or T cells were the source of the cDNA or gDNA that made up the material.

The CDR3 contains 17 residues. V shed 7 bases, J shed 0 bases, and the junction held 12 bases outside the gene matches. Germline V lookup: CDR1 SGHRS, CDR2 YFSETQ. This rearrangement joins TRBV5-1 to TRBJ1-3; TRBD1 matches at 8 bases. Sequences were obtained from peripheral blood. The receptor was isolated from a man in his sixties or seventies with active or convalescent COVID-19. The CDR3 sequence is CASREGQGSLSGNTIYF. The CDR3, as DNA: TGCGCCAGCCGGGAAGGACAGGGTTCCCTCTCTGGAAACACCATATATTTT. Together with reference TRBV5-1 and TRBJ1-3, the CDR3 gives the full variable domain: KAGVTQTPRYLIKTRGQQVTLSCSPISGHRSVSWYQQTPGQGLQFLFEYFSETQRNKGNFPGRFSGRQFSNSRSEMNVSTLELGDSALYLCASREGQGSLSGNTIYFGEGSWLTVV.